This TCR beta chain was identified in a study of radiation and T cells in renal cell carcinoma. The overall study: Nephrectomy followed 15 Gy stereotactic body radiation by 4 weeks.

Time point indicated: blood 2 weeks post-SBRT. Treatment noted: 15 Gy SBRT to primary tumor, nephrectomy 4 weeks later. The patient's renal cell carcinoma had clear cell pathology. This clone was seen a single time. TCRdb's copy holds only in-frame clones and misses some; the assay was immunoSEQ multiplex PCR. The repertoire holds about 130,000 clones, about four fifths seen once, with 5% to 6.5% in the top ten. The germline V gene has CDR1 SGHAT and CDR2 FQNNGV. This CDR3 is 13 amino acids long. V lost 5 bases and J lost 4, with 11 bases in between. The chain carries TRBV11-2 and TRBJ1-1; D possibly corresponds to TRBD1 (6 bases). The sequences come from blood, collected from a patient whose treatment included radiotherapy and nephrectomy. The TCR sequence derives from a man in his fifties with renal cell carcinoma. This CDR3 reads CASSVRGGTEAFF. The CDR3 DNA follows: TGTGCCAGCAGCGTCCGAGGGGGCACTGAAGCTTTCTTT.